This T cell receptor (beta chain) was obtained from a study of blood T cells in healthy people across ages (dated by TCRdb to 2015 to 2017). A note on the overall study: Template switching captured roughly one uniquely barcoded TCR beta cDNA molecule per two T cells in model experiments. To track age-related changes in TCR beta repertoire diversity, the study relied on deep sequencing normalized with unique cDNA molecular identifiers. The donors were split into four age groups: young (average 16 years), middle-aged (over 35), aged (roughly 68) and long-lived (approximately 89). To avoid experimental bias, donors of different ages were distributed randomly across sequencing lanes. Two additional independent replicas of 1 million unique cDNA reads from the same blood draw were analyzed for two donors (one aged 18 to 30 and one aged 80 or older).

About this clonotype itself: Which antigen it targets is not known. Base qualities are not provided; no much larger clone lies one nucleotide away.

The protocol used for the library was 5' RACE. The sequencing machine was an Illumina HiSeq 2500. A second PCR of roughly 6 to 11 cycles was run with a J-beta primer mix and a sample-barcoded 5' primer. A template-switch 5' adaptor carrying 12 random nucleotides introduced a unique molecular identifier onto each TCR beta cDNA molecule. At least 2.5 million CDR3-containing paired-end reads were obtained from each sample. First-strand cDNA synthesis was performed from all RNA using the Mint cDNA synthesis kit, with priming by a TRBC-specific oligonucleotide. Following uracil-DNA glycosylase treatment, all cDNA underwent a first 18-cycle PCR with the universal primers M1SS and BC2_uni_R. Under the source paper's analysis protocol: For normalization, 1 million high-quality reads were randomly selected from each sample, with every read carrying a distinct molecular identifier. Instead of being binned into consensus sequences, reads with shared molecular identifiers were discarded. MiTCR, set to a Q25 quality threshold and the strictest error-elimination algorithm, was used for CDR3 identification, clonotype clustering and error correction. A nonparametric unseen species model with Euler transformation was used to estimate lower-bound total TCR beta diversity. Through fastp at Q25 and MiXCR, TCRdb rebuilt clones from the public reads, retaining in-frame beta chains. Identical CDR3 proteins give one entry, which carries the most common genes and DNA. TCRdb's processing, not the authors', yielded these V and J calls. This sample is represented by about 1,000,000 distinct CDR3 sequences; more than 35% of them were singletons. Of the sample, 18% is held by the ten largest clones.

Its CDR3 holds 14 amino acids, cysteine through phenylalanine. Just the 42-base CDR3 DNA is kept, in frame starting at base 1. CDR1 DFQATT and CDR2 SNEGSKA are derived from the germline V gene (reference sequence). At the junction V is shortened by 5 bases and J by 4 bases; bases outside the gene matches: 6. Systemically healthy Caucasian individuals from Russia, approximately 39 in total and aged roughly 6 to 100 years, were included as donors. Around 9.7 milliliters of peripheral blood were collected from each donor into EDTA-treated Vacutainer tubes. Ficoll-Paque density-gradient centrifugation was used to isolate PBMCs, with at least 7 million per sample. Total RNA was extracted from PBMCs with Trizol reagent, with at least 5.5 micrograms obtained per sample. The percentages of naive CD45RAhigh/CD27high T cells were determined by flow cytometry on a PBMC aliquot from every donor. Study-wide conclusions, independent of this receptor: Compared with the aged group, the long-lived group had more naive CD4+ T cells, fewer expanded clones and increased TCR diversity, a pattern suggesting age selection. Estimates of total diversity from one million sequenced T cells were regarded as lower bounds and underestimates. Since profiling was done on bulk unsorted PBMCs, naive and antigen-experienced compartments could not be conclusively compared. There was a strong correlation between observed TCR beta diversity and the percentage of naive T cells measured by flow cytometry. As age increased, observed TCR beta diversity per million T cells dropped in a roughly linear way, and a significant reduction was already evident by age 40. The CMV infection status of donors was not known, potentially confounding age-related changes in expanded clonotypes.

The sequence was obtained from a woman aged 60-70 years in good health. The sequenced material came from blood. This receptor chain uses TRBV20-1 and TRBJ1-2, and 11 junction bases match TRBD1. The DNA sequence reads TGCAGTGCTCCTCGGACAGGGGGCGCCTATGGCTACACCTTC. Its translation is CSAPRTGGAYGYTF.